This TCR beta chain was identified in a study of blood T cell repertoires in COVID-19. At the level of the study: Material from acute and convalescent COVID-19 was sourced from the United States, Italy and Spain. Nucleic acid was either cDNA or gDNA, and it came from T cells, B-cell-depleted T cells, or PBMCs.

Authors' processing steps: Scientists estimated how many nucleated cells there were by amplifying reference gene primers. Measured with immunoSEQ multiplex PCR; TCRdb has only the in-frame clones, and not every one. The DNA gave D and trimming, while V, J and clone size come from that table. The data show more than 80,000 clones, roughly nine tenths seen once. CDR3 size: 16 residues. The V gene's germline CDR1 is MGHRA and CDR2 YSYEKL. The ends lost 3 bases at V and 4 bases at J; junction bases unmatched: 4. V usage is TRBV4-1 and J usage is TRBJ2-1; the match to TRBD2 covers 12 bases. Sequencing was carried out using peripheral blood. This TCR was sampled from a human donor with active COVID-19. The donor label of this sample is uncertain. The CDR3 DNA sequence: TGCGCCAGCAGCCAGGCAACTAGCGGGGGGTACAATGAGCAGTTCTTC. It translates to CASSQATSGGYNEQFF.